This TCR beta chain was profiled in a study of blood T cell repertoires in COVID-19. Background on the study: The samples span acute and convalescent COVID-19 from the United States, Italy and Spain.

CDR1 MDHEN and CDR2 SYDVKM come from the germline V gene. The J segment lost 4 bases and the V segment lost 3 bases, leaving 11 bases of the junction unmatched. The length of the CDR3 is 16 residues. This table comes from immunoSEQ multiplex PCR, and its TCRdb copy is limited to in-frame clones, with some not included. The sample gives 8,000 or so clones, 73% of which show up once; 17% is in the top ten. Sequenced: peripheral blood. The receptor comes from a human donor in a cohort sampled during active COVID-19. The chain couples TRBV28 to TRBJ2-7, with 8 bases aligning to TRBD2. The CDR3 loop is CASSFSPGLDLYEQYF. The CDR3 region has the DNA TGTGCCAGCAGTTTCTCACCGGGACTAGACCTTTACGAGCAGTACTTC.